The 7 T cell receptor beta chains reported below all come from one sample, sequenced in a study of cytomegalovirus exposure and HLA in healthy donors. Primers: 60 Vbeta forward and 13 Jbeta reverse. Profiled with immunoSEQ multiplex PCR; TCRdb holds only in-frame clones, not every one. Of fewer than 200,000 clones in the sample, roughly nine tenths were seen once. Sequenced input: PBMCs. These receptors were obtained from a girl under three years old in good health and CMV-seronegative.

The chain combines TRBV7-2 with TRBJ2-7; TRBD1 aligns across 10 bases. The trim removed 8 bases at V and 1 base at J, leaving 8 bases unmatched. The CDR3 spans 15 residues. Per germline, CDR1 SGHTA and CDR2 FQGNSA. Written as DNA, the CDR3 is TGTGCCAGCGGGAGACAGGGGGCGGATTCCTACGAGCAGTACTTC. Translating gives CASGRQGADSYEQYF.

The chain joins TRBV7-2 to TRBJ2-7; perhaps TRBD1 as D (6 bases). The CDR3 is 14 amino acids. Trimming left V 5 bases short and J 0 bases short, with 11 bases between. The germline V gene encodes CDR1 SGHTA and CDR2 FQGNSA. The CDR3 sequence is CASSPHRVSYEQYF. For the CDR3, the DNA is TGTGCCAGCAGCCCCCACAGGGTCTCCTACGAGCAGTACTTC. The full variable domain, in which reference TRBV7-2 and TRBJ2-7 provide the parts outside the CDR3, is GAGVSQSPSNKVTEKGKDVELRCDPISGHTALYWYRQSLGQGLEFLIYFQGNSAPDKSGLPSDRFSAERTGGSVSTLTIQRTQQEDSAVYLCASSPHRVSYEQYFGPGTRLTVT.

This sequence joins TRBV4-1 and TRBJ1-1; the D is unclear. Germline V gene lookup returns CDR1 MGHRA and CDR2 YSYEKL. Trimming took 1 base from V and 1 from J, leaving 13 bases between them. The CDR3 extends over 16 amino acids. CDR3 protein: CASSQGELGRNTEAFF. The DNA for the CDR3 is TGCGCCAGCAGCCAAGGGGAGCTGGGGAGGAACACTGAAGCTTTCTTT.

The J gene is TRBJ2-7, the V gene TRBV30; D not resolved. CDR3 length: 15 amino acids. Germline loops: CDR1 GTSNPN, CDR2 SVGIG (reference sequence). Trimming stripped 0 bases from V and 2 bases from J, with 14 bases between. The CDR3 DNA follows: TGTGCCTGGAGTGTACCACCCGGAGAGGCCTACGAGCAGTACTTC. Translating it yields CAWSVPPGEAYEQYF.

The rearrangement joins TRBV25-1 to TRBJ1-2; D is uncertain. Trimming took 3 bases from V and 6 from J, leaving 8 bases between them. The germline V gene encodes CDR1 MGHDK and CDR2 SYGVNS. The CDR3 length is 12 residues. CDR3 nucleotide sequence: TGTGCCAGCAGTGATTTTTATAATGGCTACACCTTC. Its translation is CASSDFYNGYTF.

The chain combines TRBV5-1 with TRBJ2-5, with D unresolved. TRBJ2-7 explains the end of the DNA better; the J call may be wrong. The CDR3 extends over 14 amino acids. CDR1 and CDR2 (germline): SGHRS, YFSETQ. The CDR3 loop is CASSFRDPAYEQYF. The CDR3 coding sequence is TGCGCCAGCAGCTTTCGAGATCCCGCCTACGAGCAGTACTTC.

The V and J genes are TRBV19 and TRBJ1-4; D might be TRBD1 (5 bases). Germline CDR1 LNHDA, CDR2 SQIVND (reference sequence). The CDR3 covers 14 residues. Trimming left V 9 bases short and J 6 bases short, with 17 bases between. CDR3 residues: CASRPRTLDEKLFF. The CDR3 coding sequence is TGTGCCAGCCGCCCCAGGACACTGGATGAAAAACTGTTTTTT.